This passage covers 22 T cell receptor beta chains from one sample sequenced in a study of blood T cells in healthy people across ages. A second PCR of about 7 to 11 cycles used a sample-barcoded 5' primer and a J-beta primer mix. TCRdb used MiXCR to reprocess the 5' RACE reads, holding one entry per CDR3 protein. The sample holds 800,000 or so distinct CDR3 sequences, 55% to 65% seen once. Sequencing used blood. Receptors originate from a young man in good health.

The rearrangement links TRBV9 to TRBJ1-2; 7 nucleotides align to TRBD1. The ends lost 3 bases at V and 2 bases at J; junction bases unmatched: 16. From germline, CDR1 is SGDLS and CDR2 YYNGEE. The CDR3 is made up of 18 amino acids. This CDR3 reads CASSARVEYRGGNYGYTF. The CDR3 DNA follows: TGTGCCAGCAGCGCGCGTGTAGAGTACAGGGGTGGGAACTATGGCTACACCTTC.

The chain uses TRBV7-6 and TRBJ2-3; TRBD2 aligns across 9 bases. The CDR3 loop spans 15 amino acids. The germline gives CDR1 SGHVS, CDR2 FNYEAQ. Germline trimming cut 4 bases from V and 1 base from J; bases unmatched to any gene: 3. CDR3 in DNA: TGTGCCAGCAGCTCGCGGACTAGCGGCACAGATACGCAGTATTTT. Translated: CASSSRTSGTDTQYF.

The chain has TRBV9 and TRBJ1-5; D remains ambiguous. Germline V CDR1 and CDR2: SGDLS, YYNGEE. The CDR3 runs to 14 residues. Trimming shortened V by 3 bases and J by 0 bases, and 7 bases separated the two germline ends. CDR3 nucleotide sequence: TGTGCCAGCAGCGGAGGAGCTAGCAATCAGCCCCAGCATTTT. Its translation: CASSGGASNQPQHF. Complete variable domain (other parts from reference TRBV9 and TRBJ1-5): DSGVTQTPKHLITATGQRVTLRCSPRSGDLSVYWYQQSLDQGLQFLIQYYNGEERAKGNILERFSAQQFPDLHSELNLSSLELGDSALYFCASSGGASNQPQHFGDGTRLSIL.

V usage is TRBV29-1 and J usage is TRBJ2-1, with a weak D call TRBD1 (6 bases). This CDR3 contains 16 residues. CDR1 is SQVTM, CDR2 ANQGSEA, per germline. Trimming shortened V by 0 bases and J by 5 bases, and 17 bases separated the two germline ends. CDR3: CSVEDWGRGSHNEQFF. The CDR3 bases are TGCAGCGTTGAAGACTGGGGGCGAGGGTCCCACAATGAGCAGTTCTTC.

This clonotype was observed a few times. The genes are TRBV20-1 and TRBJ2-1, with TRBD2 identical over 11 bases. J gave up 8 bases and V 5 bases, and 2 bases lay outside the gene matches. The germline V gene has CDR1 DFQATT and CDR2 SNEGSKA (reference sequence). CDR3 length equals 12 residues. CDR3 region: CSARTSGHEQFF. CDR3 in DNA: TGCAGTGCTCGGACTAGCGGGCATGAGCAGTTCTTC.

As concerns this clonotype: One end of the junction is discordant with germline, which a read error may explain. J is TRBJ2-5 and V is TRBV5-1, with D tentatively TRBD1 or TRBD2 (6 bases each). The CDR3 length is 14 residues. The germline V gene encodes CDR1 SGHRS and CDR2 YFSETQ. Here the CDR3 reads CASSLEGGQETQYF. Written as DNA, the CDR3 is TGTGCCAGCAGCTTAGAGGGGGGCCAAGAGACCCAGTACTTC.

The V and J genes are TRBV6-5 and TRBJ2-5; the match to TRBD1 covers 8 bases. From germline, CDR1 is MNHEY and CDR2 SVGAGI. With V trimmed by 2 bases and J by 5 bases, 4 bases remained unmatched. This CDR3 contains 14 residues. Written as DNA, the CDR3 is TGTGCCAGCAGTTACCGGACAGGGTTGGAGACCCAGTACTTC. Protein: CASSYRTGLETQYF.

The chain employs TRBV20-1 and TRBJ1-5; D not certain. The CDR3 is 13 amino acids. The ends were cut back, 3 bases at V and 1 base at J, with 7 bases in the middle. In germline, CDR1 is DFQATT, CDR2 SNEGSKA (reference sequence). CDR3 in DNA: TGCAGTGCTAGCGTCACCAGCAATCAGCCCCAGCATTTT. This translates into CSASVTSNQPQHF.

This sequence joins TRBV2 and TRBJ1-2; 9 positions match TRBD1. V lost 6 bases and J lost 3; bases outside the gene matches: 8. CDR3 length: 15 residues. Germline values: CDR1 SNHLY, CDR2 FYNNEI. The chain's CDR3 is CASRAGQGQYYGYTF. The CDR3 nucleotides read TGTGCCAGCAGAGCCGGACAGGGGCAATACTATGGCTACACCTTC.

The chain recombines TRBV7-2 with TRBJ2-1; possible D gene TRBD2, 5 bases. The CDR3 is made up of 14 amino acids. V lost 1 base to trimming and J lost 8 bases, with 12 bases between them. Germline V gene sequence: CDR1 SGHTA, CDR2 FQGNSA. CDR3 DNA sequence: TGTGCCAGCAGCTTAGGACTAATCCCCCATGAGCAGTTCTTC. Translated, it gives CASSLGLIPHEQFF.

This clonotype was counted once. This chain connects TRBV5-1 to TRBJ2-7; a weak D match, TRBD1 (5 bases). Trimming took off 0 bases at V and 7 bases at J, with 14 bases between the two ends. This CDR3 contains 14 residues. Germline V gives CDR1 SGHRS, CDR2 YFSETQ. The CDR3 bases are TGCGCCAGCAGCTTGGGTCCCAGGGTAGAGGAGCAGTACTTC. It translates to CASSLGPRVEEQYF. The variable domain in full, completed from reference TRBV5-1 and TRBJ2-7, reads KAGVTQTPRYLIKTRGQQVTLSCSPISGHRSVSWYQQTPGQGLQFLFEYFSETQRNKGNFPGRFSGRQFSNSRSEMNVSTLELGDSALYLCASSLGPRVEEQYFGPGTRLTVT.

CDR3 nucleotide sequence: TGTGCCAGCAGCTGGAGGGGGACAGGGGGCGAGACCCAGTACTTC. The encoded protein is CASSWRGTGGETQYF. This rearrangement joins TRBV7-2 to TRBJ2-7; 12 nucleotides align to TRBD1. The end of the DNA is better explained by TRBJ2-5, so the J call may be wrong. Germline V CDR1 and CDR2: SGHTA, FQGNSA. There are 15 residues in the CDR3.

This clonotype has a single count. The V gene is TRBV5-6, the J gene TRBJ1-4; the D is unclear. Germline assignment: CDR1 SGHDT and CDR2 YYEEEE. Trimming cost V 2 bases and J 0 bases, with 14 bases left between them. The CDR3 is 17 amino acids. CDR3 in amino acids: CASSLFGEPATNEKLFF. The DNA for the CDR3 is TGTGCCAGCAGCTTATTCGGGGAGCCTGCAACTAATGAAAAACTGTTTTTT.

The chain carries TRBV28 and TRBJ2-4; 7 bases are a match to TRBD1. The J call may be in error: the DNA end matches TRBJ2-7 better. The length of the CDR3 is 14 residues. The germline CDR1 and CDR2 sequences are MDHEN and SYDVKM. The DNA for the CDR3 is TGTGCCAGCAGCGAGCAAGGACAGGTCTACGAGCAGTACTTC. As protein: CASSEQGQVYEQYF.

The chain recombines TRBV28 with TRBJ2-1, with no clear D. CDR1 MDHEN and CDR2 SYDVKM come from the germline V gene. The CDR3 spans 12 residues. The germline V and J ends were trimmed by 2 bases and 14 bases, with 13 bases remaining between them. CDR3 protein: CASSLDGTLEFF. The CDR3 nucleotides read TGTGCCAGCAGTTTAGACGGTACCCTAGAGTTCTTC.

The J gene is TRBJ2-3, the V gene TRBV5-1; TRBD1 might be the D (5 bases). In germline, CDR1 is SGHRS, CDR2 YFSETQ. V dropped 2 bases and J dropped 4 bases, with 14 bases sitting between them. This CDR3 has 15 residues. The CDR3 sequence is CASSLGVRAADTQYF. The CDR3 DNA is TGCGCCAGCAGCTTAGGGGTCAGGGCCGCAGATACGCAGTATTTT.

The table lists this clonotype with a few counts. The rearrangement joins TRBV6-5 to TRBJ2-3; tentative D call: TRBD1 (6 bases). The ends were cut back, 0 bases at V and 2 bases at J, with 18 bases in the middle. The CDR3 has 18 amino acids. Germline assignment: CDR1 MNHEY and CDR2 SVGAGI. The CDR3 nucleotides are TGTGCCAGCAGTTACTCGTATGGAAGTGGGGGCCCCACAGATACGCAGTATTTT. It encodes CASSYSYGSGGPTDTQYF.

For the CDR3, the DNA is TGCAGCGTTGAGAACGGGACTAGTGTGTTCTTC. This encodes CSVENGTSVFF. The chain has TRBV29-1 and TRBJ2-1; 8 nucleotides agree with TRBD2. V lost 3 bases, J lost 15 bases, and 7 bases stayed unmatched. Germline V lookup: CDR1 SQVTM, CDR2 ANQGSEA. The CDR3 covers 11 residues.

The V gene is TRBV6-6, the J gene TRBJ1-4; D is uncertain. The ends were cut back, 2 bases at V and 8 bases at J, with 6 bases in the middle. There are 12 residues in the CDR3. The germline V gene encodes CDR1 MNHNY and CDR2 SVGAGI (reference sequence). The CDR3 protein is CASSYGSEKLFF. CDR3 coding DNA: TGTGCCAGCAGTTACGGAAGCGAAAAACTGTTTTTT.

CDR3 nucleotide sequence: TGTGCCAGCAGCCCATTCTTGTCGGGGAACCTGGAGCAGTACTTC. Encoded protein: CASSPFLSGNLEQYF. The chain carries TRBV7-2 and TRBJ2-5, with a possible D match to TRBD2 (5 bases). Trimming removed 5 bases at V and 11 bases at J, with 24 bases between. This CDR3 contains 15 residues. Germline CDR1 is SGHTA and CDR2 is FQGNSA. Full variable domain (missing parts from reference TRBV7-2 and TRBJ2-5): GAGVSQSPSNKVTEKGKDVELRCDPISGHTALYWYRQSLGQGLEFLIYFQGNSAPDKSGLPSDRFSAERTGGSVSTLTIQRTQQEDSAVYLCASSPFLSGNLEQYFGPGTRLLVL.

The gene calls are TRBV29-1 and TRBJ2-7, with D possibly matching TRBD1 (5 bases). The CDR3 has 15 residues. CDR1 and CDR2 (germline): SQVTM, ANQGSEA. The germline V and J ends were trimmed by 0 bases and 2 bases, with 14 bases remaining between them. CDR3 loop: CSVEEWRSGTYEQYF. CDR3 nucleotide sequence: TGCAGCGTTGAAGAGTGGCGGTCAGGGACCTACGAGCAGTACTTC.

This clonotype was seen many times. The J gene is TRBJ2-7, the V gene TRBV4-1; unclear D gene. V was shortened by 0 bases and J by 0 bases, with 6 bases between the two germline ends. The germline V gene has CDR1 MGHRA and CDR2 YSYEKL. The CDR3 spans 14 residues. The CDR3 reads CASSQEAISYEQYF. In nucleotides, the CDR3 is TGCGCCAGCAGCCAAGAAGCCATCTCCTACGAGCAGTACTTC.